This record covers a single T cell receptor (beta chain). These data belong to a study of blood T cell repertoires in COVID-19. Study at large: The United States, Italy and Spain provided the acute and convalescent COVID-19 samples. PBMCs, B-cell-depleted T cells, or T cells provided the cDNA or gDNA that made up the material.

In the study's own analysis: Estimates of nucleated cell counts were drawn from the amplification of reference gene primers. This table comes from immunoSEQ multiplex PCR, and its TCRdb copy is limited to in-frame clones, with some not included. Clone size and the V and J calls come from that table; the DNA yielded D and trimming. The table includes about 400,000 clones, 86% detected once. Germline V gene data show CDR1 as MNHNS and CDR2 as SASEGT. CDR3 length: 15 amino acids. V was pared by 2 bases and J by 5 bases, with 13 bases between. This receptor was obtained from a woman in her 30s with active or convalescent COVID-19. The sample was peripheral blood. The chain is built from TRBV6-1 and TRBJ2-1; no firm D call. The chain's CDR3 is CASSESVNPNNEQFF. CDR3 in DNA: TGTGCCAGCAGTGAAAGCGTGAATCCTAACAATGAGCAGTTCTTC.